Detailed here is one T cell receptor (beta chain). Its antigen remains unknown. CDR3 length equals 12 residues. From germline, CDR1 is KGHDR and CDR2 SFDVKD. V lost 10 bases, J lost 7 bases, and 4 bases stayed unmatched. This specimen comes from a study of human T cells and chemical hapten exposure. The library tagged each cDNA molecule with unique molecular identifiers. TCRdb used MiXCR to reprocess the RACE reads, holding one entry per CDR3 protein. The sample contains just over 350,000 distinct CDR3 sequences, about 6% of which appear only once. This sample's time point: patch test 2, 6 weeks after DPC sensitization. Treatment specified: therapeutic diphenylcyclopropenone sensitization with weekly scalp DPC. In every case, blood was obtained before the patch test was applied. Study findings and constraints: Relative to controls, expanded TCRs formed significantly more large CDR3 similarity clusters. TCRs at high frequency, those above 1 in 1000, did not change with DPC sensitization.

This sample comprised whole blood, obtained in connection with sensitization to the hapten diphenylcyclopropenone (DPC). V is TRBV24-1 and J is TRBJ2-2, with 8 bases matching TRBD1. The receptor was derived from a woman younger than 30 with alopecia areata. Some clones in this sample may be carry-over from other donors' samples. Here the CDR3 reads CATDRDGGELFF. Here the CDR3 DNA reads TGTGCCACGGACAGGGACGGCGGGGAGCTGTTTTTT.